Each of the 11 T cell receptor beta chains below was sequenced from the same sample in a study of CD8+CD57+ T cells in acquired aplastic anemia. The patients chosen for sequencing had shown expansion of CD8+CD57+ cells (detected by flow cytometry). Using genomic DNA as the template, TCR beta VDJ and CDR3 profiling was carried out. MiXCR, applied by TCRdb to the reads, yields one record per CDR3 protein. This sample has 250,000 or so distinct CDR3 sequences, with around 45% found just once. Sequenced sample: sorted CD4+, CD8+, or CD8+CD57+ T cells (not recorded which) from PBMCs. These receptors originate from a human donor with aplastic anemia.

This clonotype was detected only a few times. This chain links TRBV20-1 with TRBJ1-1; no clear D gene. CDR1 and CDR2 (germline): DFQATT, SNEGSKA (reference sequence). V gave up 3 bases and J gave up 10 bases, with 9 bases separating them. The CDR3 runs 10 residues. DNA for the CDR3: TGCAGTGCTAGTCGGCATTTAGCTTTCTTT. Its translation: CSASRHLAFF.

The chain combines TRBV25-1 with TRBJ2-3, with 9 nucleotides matching TRBD2. V shed 6 bases and J 6 bases; nucleotides not matched to a gene: 10. Germline-derived CDR1 and CDR2 are MGHDK and SYGVNS. CDR3 size: 15 residues. CDR3 loop: CASSGGGGAGDTQYF. The CDR3 region has the DNA TGTGCCAGCAGCGGGGGCGGGGGGGCAGGGGATACGCAGTATTTT.

In its sample, this clonotype was seen many times. The chain combines TRBV9 with TRBJ2-5, with D perhaps matching TRBD1 or TRBD2 (5 bases each). The CDR3 sequence is 17 residues long. The germline V gene encodes CDR1 SGDLS and CDR2 YYNGEE. V lost 2 bases, J lost 0 bases, and 17 bases lay in between. The DNA for the CDR3 is TGTGCCAGCAGCGTGCCTCGAGGGGCGGCGTACCAAGAGACCCAGTACTTC. Residues: CASSVPRGAAYQETQYF.

This clonotype was seen a few times. This sequence joins TRBV7-3 and TRBJ2-7; 7 bases map to TRBD1. CDR3 length: 14 amino acids. Germline CDR1 and CDR2: SGHTA and FQGTGA. Trimming removed 5 bases from V and 7 bases from J; junction bases left unmatched: 11. Written as DNA, the CDR3 is TGTGCCAGCAGCCCAAGGACAGGCTATGGGGAGCAGTACTTC. It yields the protein CASSPRTGYGEQYF. The full variable domain, with the rest looked up from reference TRBV7-3 and TRBJ2-7, is GAGVSQTPSNKVTEKGKYVELRCDPISGHTALYWYRQSLGQGPEFLIYFQGTGAADDSGLPNDRFFAVRPEGSVSTLKIQRTERGDSAVYLCASSPRTGYGEQYFGPGTRLTVT.

This chain links TRBV24-1 with TRBJ1-2, with D perhaps matching TRBD1 (5 bases). Germline CDR1 is KGHDR and CDR2 is SFDVKD. The CDR3 totals 17 residues. Deletions cut 1 base from V and 2 bases from J, with 16 bases between. CDR3 protein: CATSDFGSGTANYGYTF. CDR3 DNA sequence: TGTGCCACCAGTGATTTTGGGTCCGGGACTGCCAACTATGGCTACACCTTC.

The rearrangement joins TRBV29-1 to TRBJ1-5; unclear D gene. Trimming cost V 4 bases and J 0 bases, with 7 bases left between them. The CDR3 spans 13 residues. Germline lookup yields CDR1 SQVTM and CDR2 ANQGSEA. The CDR3 region has the DNA TGCAGCGTTGTTCAGTCTAGCAATCAGCCCCAGCATTTT. Its protein is CSVVQSSNQPQHF.

For this clonotype: A much larger clone differs by one base, so this may be a read error. The V and J genes are TRBV6-5 and TRBJ1-1, with D possibly TRBD1 on 6 matching bases. CDR1 and CDR2 (germline): MNHEY, SVGAGI. The ends were cut back, 8 bases at V and 3 bases at J, with 16 bases in the middle. The CDR3 contains 14 residues. The CDR3 region is CASGEQGLDTEAFF. The CDR3 region has the DNA TGTGCCAGCGGAGAACAGGGTCTTGACACTGAAGCTTTCTTT.

As for this clonotype: A read error may explain this, as a much larger clone is one base away. The V gene is TRBV12-3 or TRBV12-4, the J gene TRBJ1-4; the match to TRBD1 covers 7 bases. The CDR3 runs 13 residues. V shed 3 bases and J 9 bases; nucleotides not matched to a gene: 4. CDR3 residues: CASSFGTAKKLFF. CDR3 bases: TGTGCCAGCAGTTTCGGGACAGCCAAAAAACTGTTTTTT.

V and J are TRBV27 and TRBJ2-7, with D possibly matching TRBD1 (6 bases). Germline V gene data show CDR1 as MNHEY and CDR2 as SMNVEV (reference sequence). The ends were cut back, 6 bases at V and 2 bases at J, with 17 bases in the middle. The CDR3 is made up of 15 amino acids. CDR3 amino acids: CASSRRDTGTYEQYF. The CDR3 coding sequence is TGTGCCAGCAGCCGCCGGGACACCGGAACCTACGAGCAGTACTTC.

On this clonotype: A much larger clone is a single base away; this may be a read error. The chain uses TRBV9 and TRBJ1-5, with a weak D call TRBD1 (6 bases). CDR1 and CDR2 from the germline V gene are SGDLS and YYNGEE. Deletions cut 3 bases from V and 9 bases from J, with 16 bases between. CDR3 size: 14 residues. In DNA, the CDR3 is TGTGCCAGCAGCGAGGAGGAGGGGGGGCCGCCCCAGCATTTT. It codes for CASSEEEGGPPQHF.

The table lists this clonotype with many counts. This rearrangement joins TRBV11-3 to TRBJ2-7; TRBD2 aligns across 9 bases. Germline trimming cut 4 bases from V and 6 bases from J; bases unmatched to any gene: 10. Germline V lookup: CDR1 SGHNT, CDR2 YENEEA. CDR3 length equals 15 residues. In nucleotides, the CDR3 is TGTGCCAGCAGCTCCCTGCCGCGGGAGGGCCTCGAGCAGTACTTC. This codes for CASSSLPREGLEQYF. The whole variable domain, remainder taken from reference TRBV11-3 and TRBJ2-7, is EAGVVQSPRYKIIEKKQPVAFWCNPISGHNTLYWYLQNLGQGPELLIRYENEEAVDDSQLPKDRFSAERLKGVDSTLKIQPAELGDSAVYLCASSSLPREGLEQYFGPGTRLTVT.